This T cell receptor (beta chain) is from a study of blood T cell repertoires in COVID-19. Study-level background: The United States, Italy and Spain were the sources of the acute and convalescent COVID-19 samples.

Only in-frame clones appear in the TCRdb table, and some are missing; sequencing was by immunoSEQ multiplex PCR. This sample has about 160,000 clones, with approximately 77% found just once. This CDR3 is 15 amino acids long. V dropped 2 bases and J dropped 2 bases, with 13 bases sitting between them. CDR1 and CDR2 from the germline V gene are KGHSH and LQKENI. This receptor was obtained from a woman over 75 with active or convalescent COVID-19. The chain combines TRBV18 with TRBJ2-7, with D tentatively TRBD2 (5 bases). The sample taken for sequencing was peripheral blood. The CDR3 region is CASSPAGVPTYEQYF. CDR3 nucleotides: TGTGCCAGCTCACCAGCCGGGGTACCCACCTACGAGCAGTACTTC.